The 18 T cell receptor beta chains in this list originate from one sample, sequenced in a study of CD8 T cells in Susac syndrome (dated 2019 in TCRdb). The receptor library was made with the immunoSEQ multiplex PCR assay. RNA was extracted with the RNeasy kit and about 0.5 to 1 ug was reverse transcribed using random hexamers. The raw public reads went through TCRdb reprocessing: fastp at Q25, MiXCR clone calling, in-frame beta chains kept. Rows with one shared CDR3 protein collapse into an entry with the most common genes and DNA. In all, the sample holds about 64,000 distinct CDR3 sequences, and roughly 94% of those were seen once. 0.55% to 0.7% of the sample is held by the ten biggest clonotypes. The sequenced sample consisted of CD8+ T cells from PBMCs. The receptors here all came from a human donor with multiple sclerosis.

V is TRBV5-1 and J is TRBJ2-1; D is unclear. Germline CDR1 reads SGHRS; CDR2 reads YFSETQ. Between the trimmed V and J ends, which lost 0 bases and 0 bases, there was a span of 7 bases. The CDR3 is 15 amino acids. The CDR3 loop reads CASSLGEHSYNEQFF. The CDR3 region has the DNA TGCGCCAGCAGCTTGGGAGAGCACTCCTACAATGAGCAGTTCTTC.

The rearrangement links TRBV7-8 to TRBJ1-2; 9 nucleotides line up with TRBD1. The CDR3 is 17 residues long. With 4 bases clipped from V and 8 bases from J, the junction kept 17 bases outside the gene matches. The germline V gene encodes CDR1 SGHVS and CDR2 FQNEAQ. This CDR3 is CASSYLPRRDREKGYTF. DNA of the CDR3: TGTGCCAGCAGCTACCTACCGAGAAGGGACAGGGAGAAGGGCTACACCTTC.

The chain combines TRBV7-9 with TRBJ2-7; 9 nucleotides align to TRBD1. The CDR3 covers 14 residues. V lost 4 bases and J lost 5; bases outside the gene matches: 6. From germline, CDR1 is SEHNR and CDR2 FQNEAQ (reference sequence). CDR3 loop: CASSSTGGWDEQYF. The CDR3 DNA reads TGTGCCAGCAGCTCAACAGGGGGCTGGGACGAGCAGTACTTC.

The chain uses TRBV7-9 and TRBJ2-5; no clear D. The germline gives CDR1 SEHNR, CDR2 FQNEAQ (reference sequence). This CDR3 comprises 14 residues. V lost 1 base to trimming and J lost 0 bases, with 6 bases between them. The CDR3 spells CASSLDQYQETQYF. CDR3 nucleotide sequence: TGTGCCAGCAGCTTAGATCAGTACCAAGAGACCCAGTACTTC.

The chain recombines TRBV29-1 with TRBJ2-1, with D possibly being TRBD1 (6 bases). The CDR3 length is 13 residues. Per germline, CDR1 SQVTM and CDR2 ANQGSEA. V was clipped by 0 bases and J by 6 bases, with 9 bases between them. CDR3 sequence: CSVEETGGNEQFF. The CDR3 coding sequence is TGCAGCGTTGAAGAGACAGGTGGCAATGAGCAGTTCTTC.

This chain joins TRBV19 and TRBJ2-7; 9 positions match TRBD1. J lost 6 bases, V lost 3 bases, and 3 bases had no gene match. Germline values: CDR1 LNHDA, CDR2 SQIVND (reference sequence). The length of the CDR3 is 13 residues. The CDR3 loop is CASSMGQGLEQYF. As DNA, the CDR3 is TGTGCCAGTAGTATGGGACAGGGTCTCGAGCAGTACTTC.

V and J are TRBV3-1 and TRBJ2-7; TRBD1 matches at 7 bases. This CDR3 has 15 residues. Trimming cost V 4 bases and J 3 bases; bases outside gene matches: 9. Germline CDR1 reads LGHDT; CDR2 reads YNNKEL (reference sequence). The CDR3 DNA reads TGTGCCAGCAGCCCAAACGACAGGGCTGGCTACGAGCAGTACTTC. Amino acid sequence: CASSPNDRAGYEQYF.

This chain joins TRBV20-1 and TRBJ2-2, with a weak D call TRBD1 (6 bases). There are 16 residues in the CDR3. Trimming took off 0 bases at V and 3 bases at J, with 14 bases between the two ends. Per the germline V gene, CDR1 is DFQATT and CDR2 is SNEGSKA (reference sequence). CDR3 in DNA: TGCAGTGCTAGAGATAGGGGCAGGGGTTACACCGGGGAGCTGTTTTTT. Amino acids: CSARDRGRGYTGELFF.

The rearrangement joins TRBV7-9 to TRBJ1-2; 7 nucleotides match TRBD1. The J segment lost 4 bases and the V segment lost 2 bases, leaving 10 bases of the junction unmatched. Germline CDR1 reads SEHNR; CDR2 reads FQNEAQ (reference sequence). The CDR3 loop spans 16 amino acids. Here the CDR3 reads CASSLTDEGASYGYTF. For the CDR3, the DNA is TGTGCCAGCAGCTTAACGGACGAGGGGGCGTCCTATGGCTACACCTTC.

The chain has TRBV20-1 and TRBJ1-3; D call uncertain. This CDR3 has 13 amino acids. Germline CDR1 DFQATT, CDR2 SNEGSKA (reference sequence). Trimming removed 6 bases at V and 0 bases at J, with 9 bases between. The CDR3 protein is CSARRSSGNTIYF. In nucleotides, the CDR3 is TGCAGTGCGCGCCGGAGCTCTGGAAACACCATATATTTT.

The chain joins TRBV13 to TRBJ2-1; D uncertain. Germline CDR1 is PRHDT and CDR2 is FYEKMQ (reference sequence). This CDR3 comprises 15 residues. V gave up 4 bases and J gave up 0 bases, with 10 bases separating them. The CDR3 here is CASSSRAISYNEQFF. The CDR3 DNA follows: TGTGCCAGCAGCTCGAGAGCTATCTCCTACAATGAGCAGTTCTTC. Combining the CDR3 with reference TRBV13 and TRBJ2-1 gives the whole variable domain AAGVIQSPRHLIKEKRETATLKCYPIPRHDTVYWYQQGPGQDPQFLISFYEKMQSDKGSIPDRFSAQQFSDYHSELNMSSLELGDSALYFCASSSRAISYNEQFFGPGTRLTVL.

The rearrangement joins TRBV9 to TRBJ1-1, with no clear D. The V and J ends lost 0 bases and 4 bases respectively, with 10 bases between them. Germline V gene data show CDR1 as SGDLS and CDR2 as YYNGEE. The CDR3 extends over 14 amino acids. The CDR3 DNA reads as TGTGCCAGCAGCGTAGTTCGGGAAAGCACTGAAGCTTTCTTT. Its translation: CASSVVRESTEAFF.

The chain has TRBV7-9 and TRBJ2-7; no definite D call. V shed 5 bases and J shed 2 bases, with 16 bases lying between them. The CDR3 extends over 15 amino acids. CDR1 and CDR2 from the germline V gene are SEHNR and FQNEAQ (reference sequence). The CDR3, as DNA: TGTGCCAGCAGCCTGTTCAGGTGGTGGACCTACGAGCAGTACTTC. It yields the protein CASSLFRWWTYEQYF.

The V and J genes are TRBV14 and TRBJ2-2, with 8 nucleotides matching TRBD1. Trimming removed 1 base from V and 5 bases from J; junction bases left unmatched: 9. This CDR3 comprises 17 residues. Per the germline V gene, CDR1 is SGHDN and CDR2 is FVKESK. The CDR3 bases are TGTGCCAGCAGCCAAGTTGGGGGCAGGGGGCTTACCGGGGAGCTGTTTTTT. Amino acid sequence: CASSQVGGRGLTGELFF.

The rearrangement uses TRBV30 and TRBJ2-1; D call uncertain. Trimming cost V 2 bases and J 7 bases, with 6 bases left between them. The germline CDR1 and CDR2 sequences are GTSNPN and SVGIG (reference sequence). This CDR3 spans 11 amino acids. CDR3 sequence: CAWSPTNEQFF. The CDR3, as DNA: TGTGCCTGGAGTCCGACAAATGAGCAGTTCTTC.

This CDR3 is CSAGGAYEQYF. The CDR3, as DNA: TGCAGTGCTGGGGGAGCCTACGAGCAGTACTTC. This chain uses TRBV20-1 with TRBJ2-7, with D perhaps given as TRBD1 or TRBD2 (5 bases each). This CDR3 is 11 amino acids long. The germline CDR1 and CDR2 sequences are DFQATT and SNEGSKA (reference sequence). V was cut by 5 bases and J by 2 bases, with 7 bases left in between.

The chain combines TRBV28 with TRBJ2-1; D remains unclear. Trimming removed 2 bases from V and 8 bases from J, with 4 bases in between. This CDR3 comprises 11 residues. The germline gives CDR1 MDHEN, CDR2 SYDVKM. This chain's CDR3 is CASSLADEQFF. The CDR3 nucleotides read TGTGCCAGCAGTTTAGCTGATGAGCAGTTCTTC.

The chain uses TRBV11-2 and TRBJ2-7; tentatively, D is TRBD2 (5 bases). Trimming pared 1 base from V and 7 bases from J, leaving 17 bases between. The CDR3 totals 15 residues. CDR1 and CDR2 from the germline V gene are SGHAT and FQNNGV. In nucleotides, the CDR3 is TGTGCCAGCAGCTTAGGTGGCGGGCTAGCAAGTGAGCAGTACTTC. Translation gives CASSLGGGLASEQYF.